The sequence of this T cell receptor beta chain was determined in a study of identical twins. Regarding the study as a whole: Interpretation of the results relied on cross-sectional statistical analysis and not on following the same donors. Models came in too low on out-of-frame TCR alpha sharing in monozygotic twins.

Germline CDR1 is SGHVS and CDR2 is FQNEAQ. The CDR3 is made up of 18 amino acids. J was trimmed by 5 bases and V by 0 bases; bases with no gene match: 8. TCRdb re-called the 5' RACE reads with MiXCR, one entry per CDR3 protein. Altogether 420,000 or so distinct CDR3 sequences are present, approximately 18% being singletons, with the ten largest covering 12%. Note on this clonotype: Its antigen remains unidentified.

Sequenced material: naive T cells sorted from blood. This receptor was obtained from a man aged 45 to 65 in good health. The chain carries TRBV7-8 and TRBJ2-3, with 13 positions matching TRBD2. DNA of the CDR3: TGTGCCAGCAGCTTAGCCGAATTACTAGCGGGGGGGCAAGATACGCAGTATTTT. It yields the protein CASSLAELLAGGQDTQYF. The entire variable domain, with the rest obtained from reference TRBV7-8 and TRBJ2-3, is as follows: GAGVSQSPRYKVAKRGQDVALRCDPISGHVSLFWYQQALGQGPEFLTYFQNEAQLDKSGLPSDRFFAERPEGSVSTLKIQRTQQEDSAVYLCASSLAELLAGGQDTQYFGPGTRLTVL.